This T cell receptor beta chain was found in a study of Graves' ophthalmopathy and Graves' hyperthyroidism. This clonotype has only a few counts. The sequenced template was RNA, covering the TCR beta CDR3 region. In the first round, RT-PCR was carried out with HTBI primers, and a multiplex PCR formed the second round. TCRdb used MiXCR to reprocess the multiplex PCR reads, holding one entry per CDR3 protein. This repertoire shows about 640,000 distinct CDR3 sequences, roughly two fifths found once; its top ten account for over 2.5%. Active ophthalmopathy (CAS at least 3, NOSPECS at least 4), lasting under 3 months. Trimming shortened V by 6 bases and J by 4 bases, and 19 bases separated the two germline ends. Germline loops: CDR1 DFQATT, CDR2 SNEGSKA (reference sequence). The CDR3 runs to 14 residues.

Sequencing was done on a sample of peripheral blood. The receptor was isolated from an adult man with Graves' ophthalmopathy. The rearrangement joins TRBV20-1 to TRBJ2-7; TRBD2 might be the D (6 bases). The CDR3 here is CSAQIAGSQYEQYF. In DNA form, the CDR3 reads TGCAGTGCCCAGATAGCCGGGAGTCAGTACGAGCAGTACTTC.